This T cell receptor beta chain is drawn from a study of blood T cells in healthy people across ages. Primed by a sample-barcoded 5' primer and a J-beta primer mix, a second PCR proceeded for roughly 6 to 12 cycles. TCRdb recomputed calls from the 5' RACE reads with MiXCR, one row per CDR3 protein. The table shows hundreds of thousands of distinct CDR3 sequences, with around 24% occurring only once. Study-wide points: No one knew whether donors had CMV, which possibly confounded expanded clonotype changes.

On this clonotype itself: Its antigen is currently unknown.

The sample also formed part of further work on T cells of mothers and their children.

The source of this sequence is a boy aged 10-17 years in good health. Sequenced input: blood.

CDR3 in amino acids: CASSSEKSSYEQYF. CDR3 DNA: TGTGCCAGCAGCTCCGAAAAAAGCTCCTACGAGCAGTACTTC. This chain links TRBV7-9 with TRBJ2-7; D call uncertain. Germline V lookup: CDR1 SEHNR, CDR2 FQNEAQ (reference sequence). The germline V and J ends were trimmed by 4 bases and 0 bases, with 10 bases remaining between them. The CDR3 runs 14 residues.